The clone carrying this T cell receptor (beta chain) was observed a handful of times. Its antigen is undetermined. TCRdb redid the calling of the 5' RACE reads with MiXCR, one entry per CDR3 protein. The sample records about 430,000 distinct CDR3 sequences, 15% to 20% being singletons. The CDR3 length is 15 residues. The V and J ends lost 3 bases and 0 bases respectively, with 12 bases between them. The germline V gene encodes CDR1 SGDLS and CDR2 YYNGEE. The data derive from a study of T-cell memory formation after mild COVID-19. General observations from the study: Contracting clones, day 15 to 85, had balanced CD4/CD8, and later expanders favored CD4+. Cross-reactive memory seemingly joined, as some responding clones were found in pre-infection memory. Researchers could not confirm that second-wave clones peaking on day 37 targeted SARS-CoV-2.

Sequences were obtained from PBMCs or a T cell subset sorted from them (not recorded which). V and J are TRBV9 and TRBJ1-2, with a weak D call TRBD1 (5 bases). The receptor was isolated from a man younger than 35 who had mild COVID-19 (a few samples of this study predate the infection). Cell type and time point are not known. The CDR3 sequence is CASSARDGANYGYTF. The CDR3 region has the DNA TGTGCCAGCAGCGCTAGGGACGGCGCTAACTATGGCTACACCTTC.